This T cell receptor beta chain was recovered during a study of blood T cell repertoires in COVID-19. The germline V and J ends were trimmed by 6 bases and 7 bases, with 10 bases remaining between them. The CDR3 covers 12 residues. Repertoires were generated with immunoSEQ multiplex PCR, while TCRdb's copy carries only in-frame clones and drops some. The sample comprises under 350,000 clones, around 89% of which are singletons, and about 4.6% rests with the top ten. The chain joins TRBV12-3 or TRBV12-4 to TRBJ1-5; a weak D match, TRBD1 (5 bases). Sequencing input: peripheral blood. This TCR came from a man aged 40-49 years with acute or convalescent COVID-19. This chain's CDR3 is CASRRAGQPQHF. CDR3 in DNA: TGTGCCAGCAGACGAGCAGGGCAGCCCCAGCATTTT.